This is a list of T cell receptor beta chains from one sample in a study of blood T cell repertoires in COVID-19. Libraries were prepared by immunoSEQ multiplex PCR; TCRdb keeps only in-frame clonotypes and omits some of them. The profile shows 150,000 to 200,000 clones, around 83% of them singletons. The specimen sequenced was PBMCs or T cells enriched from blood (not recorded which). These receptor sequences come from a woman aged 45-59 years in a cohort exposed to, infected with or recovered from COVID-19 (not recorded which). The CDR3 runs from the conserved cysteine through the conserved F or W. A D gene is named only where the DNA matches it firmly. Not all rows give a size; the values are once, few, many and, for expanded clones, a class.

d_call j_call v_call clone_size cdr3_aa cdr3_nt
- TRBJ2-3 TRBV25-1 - CASSRPGLKGDTQYF TGTGCCAGCAGCAGACCGGGACTTAAGGGAGATACGCAGTATTTT
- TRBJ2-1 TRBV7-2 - CASSSDGQHNEQFF TGTGCCAGCAGCTCTGATGGCCAACACAATGAGCAGTTCTTC
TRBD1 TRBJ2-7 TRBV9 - CASSVGTGTGGSEQYF TGTGCCAGCAGCGTAGGGACCGGGACAGGGGGGTCCGAGCAGTACTTC
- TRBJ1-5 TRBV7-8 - CASTISRRNQPQHF TGTGCCAGCACAATTTCCCGGAGAAATCAGCCCCAGCATTTT
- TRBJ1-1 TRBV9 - CASSAYLDTVGTEAFF TGTGCCAGCAGCGCGTACTTGGACACCGTCGGTACTGAAGCTTTCTTT
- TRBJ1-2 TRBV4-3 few CASSQDRRNAGYTF TGCGCCAGCAGCCAAGATAGGAGAAACGCTGGCTACACCTTC
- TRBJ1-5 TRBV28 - CASSRPGNSNQPQHF TGTGCCAGCAGTCGGCCGGGTAATAGCAATCAGCCCCAGCATTTT
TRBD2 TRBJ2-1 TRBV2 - CASSTSGISSYNEQFF TGTGCCAGCAGTACTAGCGGGATTAGCTCCTACAATGAGCAGTTCTTC
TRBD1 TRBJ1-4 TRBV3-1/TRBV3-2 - CASSQRDSTNEKLFF TGTGCCAGCAGCCAAAGGGACAGTACTAATGAAAAACTGTTTTTT
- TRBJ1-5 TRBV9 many CASSVVGAQHF TGTGCCAGCAGCGTAGTAGGGGCCCAGCATTTT
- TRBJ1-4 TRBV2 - CASSDPPSEKLFF TGTGCCAGCAGTGACCCCCCTAGTGAAAAACTGTTTTTT
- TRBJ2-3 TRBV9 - CASSPTTRDTQYF TGTGCCAGCAGCCCCACCACGCGGGATACGCAGTATTTT
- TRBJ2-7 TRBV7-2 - CASRKSPTVLEQYF TGTGCCAGCAGAAAATCCCCGACAGTCTTGGAGCAGTACTTC
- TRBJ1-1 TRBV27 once CASSFLTGGTEAFF TGTGCCAGCAGCTTCTTGACGGGGGGTACTGAAGCTTTCTTT
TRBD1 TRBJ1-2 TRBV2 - CASSELSGGSGYTF TGTGCCAGCAGCGAGCTGTCAGGGGGATCTGGCTACACCTTC
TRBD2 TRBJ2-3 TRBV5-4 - CASSSGGSRSADTQYF TGTGCCAGCAGCTCCGGGGGGAGTCGATCGGCAGATACGCAGTATTTT
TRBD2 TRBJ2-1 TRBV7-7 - CASSLSSGGGNEQFF TGTGCTAGCAGCTTATCTAGCGGGGGTGGGAATGAGCAGTTCTTC